The 6 T cell receptor beta chains listed next were all sequenced from one sample in a study of monozygotic twins with inflammatory bowel disease. Reanalyzing the 5' RACE reads, TCRdb keeps one entry per CDR3 protein, without DNA. The data show more than 350,000 distinct CDR3 sequences, and the top ten clones hold about 2.4%. Material: blood. The receptor set was obtained from a human donor with ulcerative colitis or Crohn's disease, or a healthy co-twin of an affected twin (not recorded which).

The CDR3 sequence: CASGLGTSSTGELFF. The V call is TRBV7-9, the J call TRBJ2-2; the TCRdb call, TRBD2, lacks DNA for checking. The germline V gene encodes CDR1 SEHNR and CDR2 FQNEAQ (reference sequence). There are 15 residues in the CDR3.

The V call is TRBV5-1, the J call TRBJ2-1; TCRdb reports TRBD1, a call that lacks DNA to check it against. Germline V gene sequence: CDR1 SGHRS, CDR2 YFSETQ. There are 15 residues in the CDR3. The CDR3 region is CASSLGQGRENEQFF.

The rearrangement uses TRBV30 and TRBJ2-7; the TCRdb D gene call, TRBD2, has no DNA to confirm it. The germline CDR1 and CDR2 sequences are GTSNPN and SVGIG (reference sequence). The CDR3 is 16 residues long. Here the CDR3 reads CAWSPSVGQGVLEQYF.

The rearrangement uses TRBV19 and TRBJ2-2; the TCRdb D gene call, TRBD2, has no DNA to confirm it. This CDR3 contains 15 residues. Germline-derived CDR1 and CDR2 are LNHDA and SQIVND (reference sequence). CDR3: CASKRGGGDAGELFF.

V gene TRBV12-3 or TRBV12-4 combines with J gene TRBJ1-2; TCRdb calls TRBD1, which cannot be checked without DNA. The CDR3 contains 14 residues. CDR3 amino acids: CASSPGPASYGYTF.

The V and J genes are TRBV29-1 and TRBJ2-5; checking the TCRdb D call of TRBD2 is not possible without DNA. The length of the CDR3 is 13 residues. Germline V gene data show CDR1 as SQVTM and CDR2 as ANQGSEA. The CDR3 sequence is CSVDAGPQETQYF. Together with reference TRBV29-1 and TRBJ2-5, the CDR3 gives the full variable domain: SAVISQKPSRDICQRGTSLTIQCQVDSQVTMMFWYRQQPGQSLTLIATANQGSEATYESGFVIDKFPISRPNLTFSTLTVSNMSPEDSSIYLCSVDAGPQETQYFGPGTRLLVL.